This is a list of T cell receptor beta chains from one sample in a study of blood T cell repertoires in COVID-19. Sequenced by immunoSEQ multiplex PCR; TCRdb stores in-frame clones only, minus some. The sample yields tens of thousands of clones, around four fifths seen once. What was sequenced was peripheral blood. The source is a human donor in a cohort sampled during active COVID-19. CDR3s include the opening cysteine and the closing phenylalanine or tryptophan. D genes are given only for firm matches. Where a row states a size, it is once, few, many or the class of an expanded clone; other rows omit it.

clone size,D gene,V gene,J gene,CDR3 protein,CDR3 DNA
few,TRBD2,TRBV2,TRBJ2-3,CASKLAGGPGDTQYF,TGTGCCAGCAAGCTAGCGGGGGGGCCGGGGGATACGCAGTATTTT
few,.,TRBV6-1,TRBJ2-1,CASSEIIHNEQFF,TGTGCCAGCAGTGAAATAATTCACAATGAGCAGTTCTTC
.,TRBD1,TRBV4-1,TRBJ2-6,CASSRGQGNSGANVLTF,TGCGCCAGCAGCAGAGGACAGGGGAACTCTGGGGCCAACGTCCTGACTTTC
.,TRBD2,TRBV15,TRBJ2-1,CATSGGLAGVPNEQFF,TGTGCCACCAGCGGGGGACTAGCGGGAGTGCCCAATGAGCAGTTCTTC
.,.,TRBV7-2,TRBJ2-6,CASSVSATGHSGANVLTF,TGTGCCAGCAGCGTATCCGCGACAGGCCACTCTGGGGCCAACGTCCTGACTTTC
.,TRBD1,TRBV3-1/TRBV3-2,TRBJ1-6,CASSQGPGTGGSSAYNSPLHF,TGTGCCAGCAGCCAGGGACCCGGGACAGGGGGATCAAGCGCCTATAATTCACCCCTCCACTTT
.,TRBD2,TRBV14,TRBJ2-7,CASSFRLAGGTYEQYF,TGTGCCAGCAGCTTTAGACTAGCGGGGGGAACCTACGAGCAGTACTTC
few,TRBD2,TRBV28,TRBJ2-2,CASQTSGGFAGELFF,TGTGCCAGCCAAACCAGCGGGGGGTTCGCCGGGGAGCTGTTTTTT
.,TRBD1,TRBV30,TRBJ1-6,CAWSVLAGGSNSPLHF,TGTGCCTGGAGTGTATTGGCAGGGGGATCTAATTCACCCCTCCACTTT
.,.,TRBV5-1,TRBJ1-5,CASSLEGVANQPQHF,TGCGCCAGCAGCTTGGAAGGAGTTGCAAATCAGCCCCAGCATTTT
.,.,TRBV28,TRBJ1-5,CASSFGSQPQHF,TGTGCCAGCAGTTTTGGCTCGCAGCCCCAGCATTTT
.,.,TRBV5-1,TRBJ2-3,CASSLDGDTQYF,TGCGCCAGCAGCTTGGATGGCGATACGCAGTATTTT
.,.,TRBV7-8,TRBJ1-5,CASSLGLTGQGPQHF,TGTGCCAGCAGCTTAGGGCTGACAGGCCAGGGGCCCCAGCATTTT
.,TRBD2,TRBV9,TRBJ2-1,CASSGTSGMYNEQFF,TGTGCCAGCAGCGGGACTAGCGGAATGTACAATGAGCAGTTCTTC
.,.,TRBV19,TRBJ1-2,CASSIPGQPYGYTF,TGTGCCAGTAGTATCCCCGGACAGCCTTATGGCTACACCTTC
.,TRBD2,TRBV18,TRBJ2-1,CASSAYSGRGYNEQFF,TGTGCCAGCTCAGCCTACAGCGGGAGAGGATACAATGAGCAGTTCTTC
.,.,TRBV3-1/TRBV3-2,TRBJ1-4,CASSQVGGGEGLFF,TGTGCCAGCAGCCAAGTCGGGGGGGGAGAGGGACTGTTTTTT
.,TRBD2,TRBV30,TRBJ2-3,CAWSTSGGADTQYF,TGTGCCTGGAGTACTAGCGGGGGAGCAGATACGCAGTATTTT
.,TRBD2,TRBV6-2/TRBV6-3,TRBJ2-3,CASSAPLSGSFPTDTQYF,TGTGCCAGCAGCGCCCCCCTGAGCGGGAGTTTCCCCACAGATACGCAGTATTTT
.,TRBD2,TRBV27,TRBJ2-3,CASSLLGGDTDTQYF,TGTGCCAGCAGTTTATTGGGGGGGGACACAGATACGCAGTATTTT
.,TRBD1,TRBV11-2,TRBJ1-4,CASSADRFATNEKLFF,TGTGCCAGCAGCGCGGACAGGTTTGCAACTAATGAAAAACTGTTTTTT
few,.,TRBV11-2,TRBJ1-2,CASSLYRGLNYGYTF,TGTGCCAGCAGCTTATATAGGGGCCTCAACTATGGCTACACCTTC
.,.,TRBV18,TRBJ1-4,CASSPPSRPGEKLFF,TGTGCCAGCTCACCACCGTCAAGGCCAGGGGAAAAACTGTTTTTT
.,TRBD1,TRBV28,TRBJ1-5,CASRGTGDNQPQHF,TGTGCCAGCAGGGGGACAGGGGACAATCAGCCCCAGCATTTT
.,TRBD1,TRBV27,TRBJ2-6,CASSLDRAGANVLTF,TGTGCCAGCAGTTTAGACAGGGCTGGGGCCAACGTCCTGACTTTC
.,.,TRBV29-1,TRBJ2-5,CSVSSGEETQYF,TGCAGCGTTAGTAGCGGCGAAGAGACCCAGTACTTC
.,TRBD2,TRBV3-1/TRBV3-2,TRBJ2-7,CASSPFSGGESYEQYF,TGTGCCAGCTCCCCCTTTAGCGGGGGGGAATCCTACGAGCAGTACTTC